The 18 T cell receptor beta chains presented below share a single source sample, sequenced in a study of cytomegalovirus exposure and HLA in healthy donors. Profiling relied on immunoSEQ multiplex PCR, and the TCRdb table lists in-frame clones only, not all of them. The sample holds around 250,000 clones; around 90% are singletons and the top ten take more than 0.35%. The material sequenced was PBMCs. Receptors originate from a woman under 30 in good health and CMV-seronegative.

The chain combines TRBV6-5 with TRBJ2-4, with D possibly matching TRBD2 (6 bases). Germline-derived CDR1 and CDR2 are MNHEY and SVGAGI. The CDR3 is made up of 14 amino acids. Deletions cut 8 bases from V and 0 bases from J, with 11 bases between. The CDR3 nucleotides are TGTGCCAGCCGTAGGGGACTAGCCAAAAACATTCAGTACTTC. Amino acid sequence: CASRRGLAKNIQYF.

CDR3 sequence reads: CASSYAGQGWWEQYF. The CDR3 DNA reads TGTGCCAGCAGTTACGCGGGACAGGGGTGGTGGGAGCAGTACTTC. The rearrangement links TRBV6-5 to TRBJ2-7; 10 positions agree with TRBD1. With V trimmed by 2 bases and J by 7 bases, 8 bases remained unmatched. This CDR3 region has 15 residues. From germline, CDR1 is MNHEY and CDR2 SVGAGI.

This sequence joins TRBV6-5 and TRBJ2-5; TRBD1 agrees at 7 bases. V was pared by 6 bases and J by 3 bases, with 7 bases of the junction left unmatched. CDR1 is MNHEY, CDR2 SVGAGI, per germline. The CDR3 is made up of 14 amino acids. CDR3 nucleotide sequence: TGTGCCAGCAGCGAGACAGGGTCTGAAGAGACCCAGTACTTC. Translation gives CASSETGSEETQYF.

The rearrangement links TRBV2 to TRBJ2-2; tentative D call: TRBD2 (6 bases). The ends were cut back, 6 bases at V and 7 bases at J, with 18 bases in the middle. The CDR3 runs 15 residues. CDR1 is SNHLY and CDR2 is FYNNEI in the germline V gene. CDR3 residues: CASRRLQGRIGELFF. CDR3 in DNA: TGTGCCAGCAGAAGACTTCAAGGGAGGATCGGGGAGCTGTTTTTT.

This chain connects TRBV6-5 to TRBJ1-5; a weak D match, TRBD1 (5 bases). CDR1 MNHEY and CDR2 SVGAGI come from the germline V gene. Trimming took 2 bases from V and 6 from J, leaving 11 bases between them. This CDR3 is built from 14 residues. The CDR3 loop reads CASSYLGLGQPQHF. DNA for the CDR3: TGTGCCAGCAGTTACCTGGGGCTGGGTCAGCCCCAGCATTTT.

The CDR3 bases are TGTGCCAGCAGCTTGCCAGGGGCCTACAATGAGCAGTTCTTC. Amino acids: CASSLPGAYNEQFF. The chain carries TRBV7-2 and TRBJ2-1; perhaps TRBD1 as D (6 bases). The CDR3 extends over 14 amino acids. The V and J ends lost 3 bases and 2 bases respectively, with 8 bases between them. The V gene's germline CDR1 is SGHTA and CDR2 FQGNSA.

The chain recombines TRBV18 with TRBJ1-6, with 10 bases aligning to TRBD1. Germline assignment: CDR1 KGHSH and CDR2 LQKENI. The CDR3 loop spans 15 amino acids. The V segment lost 0 bases and the J segment 7 bases; nucleotides outside the gene matches: 0. The CDR3: CASSPPGQGNSPLHF. CDR3 nucleotide sequence: TGTGCCAGCTCACCACCGGGACAGGGGAATTCACCCCTCCACTTT.

This rearrangement joins TRBV4-1 to TRBJ2-7; 10 bases map to TRBD2. CDR3 length: 15 residues. After removal of 3 bases from V and 3 bases from J, the junction contained 5 bases not matched to a gene. Germline CDR1 reads MGHRA; CDR2 reads YSYEKL. CDR3 nucleotide sequence: TGCGCCAGCAGCCACCGCATAGCGGGGGGCTACGAGCAGTACGTC. Its protein is CASSHRIAGGYEQYV.

This clone appeared a single time. The V gene is TRBV7-2, the J gene TRBJ2-7, with D tentatively TRBD2 (5 bases). The CDR3 has 14 amino acids. Trimming removed 8 bases from V and 6 bases from J, with 20 bases in between. Germline loops: CDR1 SGHTA, CDR2 FQGNSA. CDR3 DNA: TGTGCCAGCGGCGAGGCGGGCAGACGGGGCGAGCAGTACTTC. Translating gives CASGEAGRRGEQYF.

The chain couples TRBV9 to TRBJ2-5; 8 positions match TRBD1. The trim removed 1 base at V and 4 bases at J, leaving 3 bases unmatched. CDR3 length: 14 amino acids. The germline V gene has CDR1 SGDLS and CDR2 YYNGEE. Here the CDR3 reads CASSVQGARETQYF. The CDR3, as DNA: TGTGCCAGCAGCGTACAGGGGGCGCGAGAGACCCAGTACTTC.

This clone turned up a few times. This rearrangement joins TRBV30 to TRBJ1-2, with D unclear. From germline, CDR1 is GTSNPN and CDR2 SVGIG (reference sequence). The V end was cut by 1 base, the J end by 5 bases, with 11 bases between. This CDR3 spans 13 amino acids. The CDR3: CAWSDGGTYGYTF. DNA for the CDR3: TGTGCCTGGAGTGACGGAGGCACTTATGGCTACACCTTC.

Regarding this clone: The same CDR3 is also encoded by other DNA sequences in this sample. CDR3 residues: CASSPGLGSYEQYF. The DNA of the CDR3 is TGTGCCAGCAGTCCAGGGTTAGGGTCCTACGAGCAGTACTTC. The J gene is TRBJ2-7, the V gene TRBV2; perhaps TRBD1 as D (5 bases). The CDR3 length is 14 residues. Germline CDR1 and CDR2: SNHLY and FYNNEI. V dropped 5 bases and J dropped 1 base, with 12 bases sitting between them.

The rearrangement joins TRBV27 to TRBJ2-1; TRBD1 matches 7 bases. The CDR3 sequence is 14 residues long. Germline CDR1 reads MNHEY; CDR2 reads SMNVEV (reference sequence). V trimming: 4 bases; J trimming: 2 bases; junction bases outside the gene matches: 2. The CDR3: CASSWGQTYNEQFF. The CDR3 region has the DNA TGTGCCAGCAGTTGGGGACAGACCTACAATGAGCAGTTCTTC.

The genes are TRBV6-5 and TRBJ1-1; 8 nucleotides agree with TRBD1. Per germline, CDR1 MNHEY and CDR2 SVGAGI. The CDR3 contains 15 residues. V lost 5 bases and J lost 0; bases outside the gene matches: 5. The CDR3 DNA follows: TGTGCCAGCAGTACAGGGGGAGGAATGAACACTGAAGCTTTCTTT. This gives the protein CASSTGGGMNTEAFF.

This clone showed up just a few times. The rearrangement links TRBV19 to TRBJ1-6; 7 bases map to TRBD1. CDR3 size: 16 residues. The V segment lost 0 bases and the J segment 6 bases; nucleotides outside the gene matches: 5. Germline V gives CDR1 LNHDA, CDR2 SQIVND (reference sequence). The CDR3 reads CASSIDPGQVNSPLHF. CDR3 nucleotide sequence: TGTGCCAGTAGTATAGACCCCGGACAGGTTAATTCACCCCTCCACTTT.

The chain combines TRBV5-6 with TRBJ2-7; 7 bases align to TRBD1. Germline trimming cut 0 bases from V and 2 bases from J; bases unmatched to any gene: 8. Germline V gives CDR1 SGHDT, CDR2 YYEEEE. The CDR3 has 16 residues. The CDR3 spells CASSLAGDSPAYEQYV. As DNA, the CDR3 is TGTGCCAGCAGCTTGGCTGGGGACAGTCCGGCCTACGAGCAGTACGTC.

The chain links TRBV27 to TRBJ2-1, with D perhaps TRBD1 (6 bases). Germline V gene sequence: CDR1 MNHEY, CDR2 SMNVEV (reference sequence). V was cut by 3 bases and J by 7 bases, with 16 bases left in between. The CDR3 has 15 amino acids. CDR3 amino acids: CASSFEWGTGNEQFF. The CDR3 coding sequence is TGTGCCAGCAGTTTCGAGTGGGGCACAGGGAATGAGCAGTTCTTC.

V is TRBV6-5 and J is TRBJ2-1, with TRBD2 as a possible D gene (7 bases). V shed 2 bases and J shed 7 bases, with 15 bases lying between them. CDR1 and CDR2 (germline): MNHEY, SVGAGI. The CDR3 length is 15 residues. The DNA for the CDR3 is TGTGCCAGCAGTTACGGGGGGGCAGGGTTGAATGAGCAGTTCTTC. It translates to CASSYGGAGLNEQFF.